What follows are 14 T cell receptor beta chains derived from one specimen sequenced in a study of blood T cell repertoires in COVID-19. The data were produced by immunoSEQ multiplex PCR, yet TCRdb's version contains in-frame clones alone and is incomplete. The repertoire has some 260,000 clones, roughly 88% of them found once; the top ten carry around 6.5%. Input material: peripheral blood. The receptors were sampled from a young woman with COVID-19, enrolled during active disease.

The chain uses TRBV5-6 and TRBJ1-4, with D possibly being TRBD1 (6 bases). The CDR3 contains 15 residues. Trimming removed 6 bases at V and 8 bases at J, with 20 bases between. Per the germline V gene, CDR1 is SGHDT and CDR2 is YYEEEE. CDR3 coding DNA: TGTGCCAGCACCTTCGGTAGTGGGGGCCAAGAAAAACTGTTTTTT. It encodes CASTFGSGGQEKLFF.

V and J are TRBV11-2 and TRBJ2-5; 7 bases are a match to TRBD2. J lost 2 bases, V lost 2 bases, and 11 bases had no gene match. This CDR3 comprises 17 residues. Looked up from germline, CDR1 is SGHAT and CDR2 is FQNNGV. CDR3 sequence (DNA): TGTGCCAGCAGCTTACTATTGAATCCCGGGGGGCAAGAGACCCAGTACTTC. This translates into CASSLLLNPGGQETQYF.

The rearrangement uses TRBV11-2 and TRBJ2-5; D unresolved. Germline values: CDR1 SGHAT, CDR2 FQNNGV. This CDR3 spans 13 amino acids. V dropped 5 bases and J dropped 5 bases, with 12 bases sitting between them. CDR3 sequence (DNA): TGTGCCAGCAGCCGCCAACGGTGGGAGACCCAGTACTTC. The encoded protein is CASSRQRWETQYF.

V usage is TRBV7-2 and J usage is TRBJ2-7; perhaps TRBD1 as D (5 bases). The V and J ends lost 5 bases and 1 base respectively, with 12 bases between them. The CDR3 runs 14 residues. Per the germline V gene, CDR1 is SGHTA and CDR2 is FQGNSA. The CDR3 here is CASSLDSQSYEQYF. CDR3 nucleotide sequence: TGTGCCAGCAGCCTCGACAGCCAATCCTACGAGCAGTACTTC.

With regard to this clone: The sample contains more than one DNA sequence encoding this CDR3. The CDR3 reads CASSLAGYGYTF. Here the CDR3 DNA reads TGTGCCAGCAGCTTGGCGGGGTATGGCTACACCTTC. The V call is TRBV5-5, the J call TRBJ1-2, with D hard to call. The germline V gene encodes CDR1 SGHKS and CDR2 YYEKEE (reference sequence). The CDR3 covers 12 residues. V lost 0 bases, J lost 5 bases, and 5 bases lay in between.

The gene calls are TRBV15 and TRBJ2-7; no reliable D call. The CDR3 is 14 residues long. The V gene lost 0 bases and the J gene lost 4 bases, with 10 bases spanning the gap. The germline V gene encodes CDR1 LNHNV and CDR2 YYDKDF (reference sequence). In DNA, the CDR3 is TGTGCCACCAGCAGAGATAGACTGACTTACGAGCAGTACGTC. It specifies CATSRDRLTYEQYV.

The chain is built from TRBV5-1 and TRBJ1-2; 7 bases map to TRBD1. The V segment lost 2 bases and the J segment 3 bases; nucleotides outside the gene matches: 4. Germline assignment: CDR1 SGHRS and CDR2 YFSETQ. This CDR3 has 14 amino acids. The CDR3 here is CASSFTTGDYGYTF. In DNA form, the CDR3 reads TGCGCCAGCAGCTTTACCACAGGGGACTATGGCTACACCTTC.

This clone appeared once. The chain links TRBV6-6 to TRBJ1-5; D gene uncertain. Germline CDR1 reads MNHNY; CDR2 reads SVGAGI (reference sequence). The V end lost 8 bases, the J end lost 7 bases, and 24 bases lay between the germline ends. This CDR3 is built from 16 residues. The CDR3 bases are TGTGCCAGCTCCAACCATAGGGAGGGCCTGGGCCAGCCCCAGCATTTT. Translating gives CASSNHREGLGQPQHF.

V usage is TRBV11-2 and J usage is TRBJ2-3; 9 bases map to TRBD2. The CDR3 length is 17 residues. V gave up 0 bases and J gave up 8 bases; unmatched junction bases: 12. CDR1 and CDR2 (germline): SGHAT, FQNNGV. DNA for the CDR3: TGTGCCAGCAGCTTAGATGGCGGGGGGGCCATAATAGGTACGCAGTATTTT. It translates to CASSLDGGGAIIGTQYF.

J is TRBJ2-7 and V is TRBV3-1 (or the pseudogene TRBV3-2); TRBD2 matches 10 bases. CDR3 size: 16 residues. CDR1 is LGHDT and CDR2 is YNNKEL in the germline V gene (reference sequence). V trimming: 4 bases; J trimming: 6 bases; junction bases outside the gene matches: 12. CDR3 protein: CASSRIGGTSDREQYF. CDR3 DNA: TGTGCCAGCAGCCGAATAGGTGGGACTAGCGATCGCGAGCAGTACTTC.

The chain combines TRBV19 with TRBJ1-2; no firm D call. This CDR3 has 15 amino acids. V lost 3 bases to trimming and J lost 0 bases, with 11 bases between them. Germline values: CDR1 LNHDA, CDR2 SQIVND (reference sequence). The CDR3 reads CASSIVGQANYGYTF. In DNA form, the CDR3 reads TGTGCCAGTAGTATCGTGGGCCAAGCTAACTATGGCTACACCTTC.

Comments on this clone: Other DNA sequences within the sample encode an identical CDR3. The CDR3 DNA follows: TGTGCCAGCTCACCGCGTCAGGGGACCTACGAGCAGTACGTC. Its translation is CASSPRQGTYEQYV. The chain uses TRBV18 and TRBJ2-7, with D tentatively TRBD1 (6 bases). Germline V lookup: CDR1 KGHSH, CDR2 LQKENI. The V end lost 3 bases, the J end lost 2 bases, and 11 bases lay between the germline ends. The CDR3 runs 14 residues.

The DNA for the CDR3 is TGCGCCAGCAGCTTGCTGGGACAGGGCTATGGCTACACCTTC. Protein product: CASSLLGQGYGYTF. The rearrangement uses TRBV5-1 and TRBJ1-2, with 9 bases that match TRBD1. The CDR3 is 14 residues long. The germline V gene has CDR1 SGHRS and CDR2 YFSETQ. V was clipped by 1 base and J by 4 bases; unmatched bases: 2.

The CDR3 protein is CASSYSRGSSDTQYF. In DNA form, the CDR3 reads TGTGCCAGCAGTTACTCTCGCGGGAGCTCAGATACGCAGTATTTT. The chain is built from TRBV6-5 and TRBJ2-3, with TRBD2 identical over 7 bases. Losses at the gene ends were 0 bases for V and 4 bases for J; bases not matched to a gene: 4. Germline V lookup: CDR1 MNHEY, CDR2 SVGAGI. CDR3 size: 15 residues.